A single sample gave rise to the 20 T cell receptor beta chains below, sequenced in a study of T cells in Graves' hyperthyroidism and ophthalmopathy. Amplified TCR beta CDR3 regions derived from RNA transcripts. Initially, a first-round RT-PCR of the TCR CDR3 employed the HTBI primer set. TCRdb recomputed calls from the multiplex PCR reads with MiXCR, one row per CDR3 protein. This table has around 600,000 distinct CDR3 sequences, about 14% appearing once. The sample consisted of blood. The receptors stem from a woman aged 45-65 years with Graves' ophthalmopathy.

This chain connects TRBV18 to TRBJ2-6, with D hard to call. V lost 5 bases, J lost 0 bases, and 14 bases lay in between. CDR1 and CDR2 (germline): KGHSH, LQKENI. The CDR3 has 17 amino acids. The CDR3 reads CASSSEAASSGANVLTF. Written as DNA, the CDR3 is TGTGCCAGCTCATCCGAGGCCGCCAGCTCTGGGGCCAACGTCCTGACTTTC.

This clonotype was detected many times. The chain uses TRBV18 and TRBJ2-2, with 8 bases fitting TRBD1. This CDR3 spans 14 amino acids. Germline V lookup: CDR1 KGHSH, CDR2 LQKENI. V lost 3 bases, J lost 6 bases, and 3 bases stayed unmatched. CDR3 amino acids: CASSPLDRAGELFF. CDR3 DNA sequence: TGTGCCAGCTCACCCTTGGACAGGGCCGGGGAGCTGTTTTTT.

This clonotype was observed at least ten times. The chain is built from TRBV20-1 and TRBJ2-7; 8 bases are shared with TRBD1. The CDR3 runs 13 residues. Germline CDR1 DFQATT, CDR2 SNEGSKA (reference sequence). The ends lost 6 bases at V and 5 bases at J; junction bases unmatched: 9. The CDR3 DNA sequence: TGCAGTGCACCTCGGACAGGGCGACACGAGCAGTACTTC. It specifies CSAPRTGRHEQYF.

This clonotype has a count of ten or more. V and J are TRBV15 and TRBJ2-3, with TRBD1 matching over 11 bases. V gave up 0 bases and J gave up 6 bases; unmatched junction bases: 14. CDR1 and CDR2 (germline): LNHNV, YYDKDF (reference sequence). This CDR3 has 19 residues. The CDR3 sequence is CATSRDLSTGQGGKDTQYF. In nucleotides, the CDR3 is TGTGCCACCAGCAGAGACCTATCTACGGGACAGGGGGGGAAGGATACGCAGTATTTT.

This clonotype was observed at least ten times. The J gene is TRBJ1-5, the V gene TRBV2; no firm D call. Trimming left V 5 bases short and J 1 base short, with 12 bases between. Germline V CDR1 and CDR2: SNHLY, FYNNEI. There are 15 residues in the CDR3. DNA for the CDR3: TGTGCCAGCAGTCTGGGCCGAGTAAGCAATCAGCCCCAGCATTTT. It encodes CASSLGRVSNQPQHF.

The sample holds many counts of this clonotype. Here the CDR3 reads CASTYNGAVKAQHF. Here the CDR3 DNA reads TGTGCCAGCACATATAACGGGGCTGTTAAGGCTCAGCATTTT. J is TRBJ1-5 and V is TRBV6-2 or TRBV6-3; tentative D call: TRBD1 (5 bases). CDR1 MNHEY and CDR2 SVGEGT come from the germline V gene. Trimming stripped 7 bases from V and 13 bases from J, with 23 bases between. The CDR3 is 14 residues long.

The sample holds many counts of this clonotype. The chain has TRBV5-1 and TRBJ2-7; 10 bases map to TRBD2. J was trimmed by 1 base and V by 0 bases; bases with no gene match: 7. Germline-derived CDR1 and CDR2 are SGHRS and YFSETQ. The CDR3 is 17 amino acids. CDR3 sequence reads: CASSLAPSGSPSYEQYF. The CDR3 DNA is TGCGCCAGCAGCTTGGCCCCTAGCGGGAGTCCTTCCTACGAGCAGTACTTC.

A few counts support this clonotype. This chain uses TRBV10-3 with TRBJ2-2; possibly TRBD2 for D (5 bases). The CDR3 totals 15 residues. The germline V gene encodes CDR1 ENHRY and CDR2 SYGVKD. V gave up 10 bases and J gave up 0 bases, with 15 bases separating them. As DNA, the CDR3 is TGTGCCACCTACCCTCGACTAACGAACACCGGGGAGCTGTTTTTT. This encodes CATYPRLTNTGELFF.

This clonotype was detected many times. The chain uses TRBV6-2 or TRBV6-3 and TRBJ2-7; D is undetermined. Germline V gives CDR1 MNHEY, CDR2 SVGEGT. The CDR3 spans 12 residues. Trimming removed 10 bases at V and 3 bases at J, with 13 bases between. The CDR3 is CATRIPSYEQYF. Here the CDR3 DNA reads TGTGCCACCCGTATACCGAGCTACGAGCAGTACTTC.

In its sample, this clonotype was seen many times. V gene TRBV3-1 combines with J gene TRBJ2-1, with 15 bases fitting TRBD2. The CDR3 is 19 amino acids. V shed 4 bases and J 4 bases; nucleotides not matched to a gene: 11. Germline V gene sequence: CDR1 LGHDT, CDR2 YNNKEL (reference sequence). This CDR3 reads CASSRTSGRASAAYNEQFF. In DNA form, the CDR3 reads TGTGCCAGCAGCCGGACTAGCGGGAGGGCCTCGGCGGCGTACAATGAGCAGTTCTTC.

This clonotype was counted many times. The chain combines TRBV9 with TRBJ2-7, with TRBD1 identical over 8 bases. CDR1 and CDR2 (germline): SGDLS, YYNGEE. The CDR3 spans 13 residues. With 2 bases clipped from V and 6 bases from J, the junction kept 4 bases outside the gene matches. The CDR3 DNA reads as TGTGCCAGCAGCGTTGGACAGGGAGGCGAGCAGTACTTC. Amino acids: CASSVGQGGEQYF.

V is TRBV28 and J is TRBJ2-1; no clear D gene. The CDR3 sequence is 13 residues long. Germline CDR1 reads MDHEN; CDR2 reads SYDVKM. Trimming stripped 3 bases from V and 6 bases from J, with 9 bases between. The CDR3 loop is CASSLTLRNEQFF. Here the CDR3 DNA reads TGTGCCAGCAGTTTGACTTTACGCAATGAGCAGTTCTTC.

Ten or more counts support this clonotype. This chain joins TRBV7-2 and TRBJ1-2; 7 bases are shared with TRBD1. CDR1 and CDR2 (germline): SGHTA, FQGNSA. This CDR3 region has 15 residues. J was trimmed by 3 bases and V by 2 bases; bases with no gene match: 6. CDR3 amino acids: CASSLTPGQHYGYTF. CDR3 bases: TGTGCCAGCAGCTTAACCCCGGGACAGCACTATGGCTACACCTTC.

In this sample, this clonotype turned up many times. CDR3 loop: CASSLDDRSDSPLHF. CDR3 DNA sequence: TGTGCCAGCAGCTTAGACGACAGGTCGGATTCACCCCTCCACTTT. The chain is built from TRBV7-2 and TRBJ1-6; D is perhaps TRBD1 (6 bases). CDR1 SGHTA and CDR2 FQGNSA come from the germline V gene. The CDR3 sequence is 15 residues long. V lost 1 base, J lost 8 bases, and 12 bases lay in between.

In its sample, this clonotype was seen many times. The rearrangement joins TRBV20-1 to TRBJ1-5; weak D call: TRBD1 (6 bases). There are 14 residues in the CDR3. Germline V gene lookup returns CDR1 DFQATT and CDR2 SNEGSKA (reference sequence). V was shortened by 3 bases and J by 0 bases, with 9 bases between the two germline ends. The DNA of the CDR3 is TGCAGTGCTAGGGGGGGGCTTAGCAATCAGCCCCAGCATTTT. This translates into CSARGGLSNQPQHF.

This clonotype was counted at least ten times. The rearrangement joins TRBV30 to TRBJ1-2; possible D gene TRBD1, 6 bases. This CDR3 has 12 amino acids. Per germline, CDR1 GTSNPN and CDR2 SVGIG (reference sequence). Trimming shortened V by 7 bases and J by 5 bases, and 14 bases separated the two germline ends. This CDR3 is CAYNLGQYGYTF. The CDR3 bases are TGTGCCTACAATCTTGGACAGTATGGCTACACCTTC.

This clonotype was seen ten or more times. Written as DNA, the CDR3 is TGTGCCAGCAGCTATCAGACTAGCGGCGGCCACGAGCAGTACTTC. Translation gives CASSYQTSGGHEQYF. The chain carries TRBV6-1 and TRBJ2-7; 9 nucleotides match TRBD2. Germline lookup yields CDR1 MNHNS and CDR2 SASEGT. The CDR3 covers 15 residues. V was pared by 6 bases and J by 5 bases, with 11 bases of the junction left unmatched.

The table lists this clonotype with many counts. The chain couples TRBV15 to TRBJ1-1; D gene unclear. V was clipped by 8 bases and J by 6 bases, with 19 bases between them. This CDR3 region has 14 residues. Germline V gene data show CDR1 as LNHNV and CDR2 as YYDKDF (reference sequence). The CDR3 DNA reads as TGTGCCACCGCACGGACCCGTCAGTTGCCTGAAGCTTTCTTT. Translating it yields CATARTRQLPEAFF.

The chain couples TRBV15 to TRBJ2-5; D gene uncertain. V shed 5 bases and J shed 1 base, with 14 bases lying between them. This CDR3 spans 15 amino acids. Germline lookup yields CDR1 LNHNV and CDR2 YYDKDF (reference sequence). Written as DNA, the CDR3 is TGTGCCACCAGCGGCTGGGCAGAGCGCCAAGAGACCCAGTACTTC. It is translated as CATSGWAERQETQYF.

This clonotype has at least ten counts. The chain uses TRBV20-1 and TRBJ2-7, with TRBD2 matching over 10 bases. The CDR3 length is 15 residues. CDR1 and CDR2 (germline): DFQATT, SNEGSKA (reference sequence). V gave up 3 bases and J gave up 3 bases; unmatched junction bases: 8. The DNA of the CDR3 is TGCAGTGCTAGTTCGAGCGGGAGGGAGAGCTACGAGCAGTACTTC. Protein: CSASSSGRESYEQYF.